The 19 T cell receptor beta chains below all came from one sample that was sequenced in a study of identical twins. TCRdb passed the 5' RACE reads through MiXCR, listing each CDR3 protein once. The table lists about 470,000 distinct CDR3 sequences, roughly 26% of them singletons, with 2.9% in the top ten. The data were also submitted as part of a second study, on T cells expressing NK-cell markers.

The sample taken for sequencing was CD4+ T cells sorted from blood. Receptors were obtained from a woman aged 18-30 years in good health.

This clonotype came up a few times. This chain joins TRBV5-1 and TRBJ2-5; D is uncertain. The germline CDR1 and CDR2 sequences are SGHRS and YFSETQ. The CDR3 contains 14 residues. V was cut by 5 bases and J by 5 bases, with 16 bases left in between. The CDR3 DNA sequence: TGCGCCAGCAGTCTCTCCTGGCGCGACGAGACCCAGTACTTC. Translated, it gives CASSLSWRDETQYF.

This clonotype was observed a few times. The chain links TRBV2 to TRBJ2-6; 8 nucleotides align to TRBD2. The CDR3 totals 14 residues. After removal of 6 bases from V and 2 bases from J, the junction contained 0 bases not matched to a gene. Germline loops: CDR1 SNHLY, CDR2 FYNNEI. The CDR3 sequence is CASSGRAGANVLTF. DNA of the CDR3: TGTGCCAGCAGCGGGAGGGCTGGGGCCAACGTCCTGACTTTC.

This clonotype was detected once. The chain has TRBV6-1 and TRBJ2-1, with 11 bases identical to TRBD1. V lost 6 bases and J lost 6; bases outside the gene matches: 7. Germline lookup yields CDR1 MNHNS and CDR2 SASEGT. This CDR3 is 15 amino acids long. CDR3 protein: CASRAGTGGGNEQFF. The CDR3 nucleotides read TGTGCCAGCAGAGCAGGGACAGGGGGGGGCAATGAGCAGTTCTTC.

The chain combines TRBV18 with TRBJ2-1; no clear D. The germline V gene encodes CDR1 KGHSH and CDR2 LQKENI. This CDR3 region has 13 residues. V was clipped by 3 bases and J by 5 bases, with 8 bases between them. CDR3 bases: TGTGCCAGCTCACCTTACCATCACAATGAGCAGTTCTTC. Translated, it gives CASSPYHHNEQFF.

This clonotype showed up just a few times. The V gene is TRBV10-2, the J gene TRBJ1-1; TRBD1 is a possible D gene (6 bases). The CDR3 length is 14 residues. V was trimmed by 8 bases and J by 3 bases, leaving 16 bases between them. Germline V gene data show CDR1 as WSHSY and CDR2 as SAAADI. Written as DNA, the CDR3 is TGCGCCAGCTCTAGGGGGACCCGGGACACTGAAGCTTTCTTT. Translation: CASSRGTRDTEAFF.

This clonotype was counted at least ten times. The chain employs TRBV7-2 and TRBJ1-5; D possibly corresponds to TRBD1 (5 bases). This CDR3 has 16 amino acids. Germline V gene data show CDR1 as SGHTA and CDR2 as FQGNSA. Deletions cut 0 bases from V and 5 bases from J, with 14 bases between. CDR3 DNA: TGTGCCAGCAGCTTAGCAGGCCAGGGTGGGCATCAGCCCCAGCATTTT. This translates into CASSLAGQGGHQPQHF. The entire variable domain, with the rest obtained from reference TRBV7-2 and TRBJ1-5, is as follows: GAGVSQSPSNKVTEKGKDVELRCDPISGHTALYWYRQSLGQGLEFLIYFQGNSAPDKSGLPSDRFSAERTGGSVSTLTIQRTQQEDSAVYLCASSLAGQGGHQPQHFGDGTRLSIL.

J is TRBJ2-2 and V is TRBV7-9; D is unclear. CDR3 size: 15 residues. From germline, CDR1 is SEHNR and CDR2 FQNEAQ (reference sequence). The V end was cut by 5 bases, the J end by 4 bases, with 14 bases between. CDR3 DNA sequence: TGTGCCAGCAGCCCTTGGACGGGTCCCACCGGGGAGCTGTTTTTT. This codes for CASSPWTGPTGELFF. Complete variable domain (other parts from reference TRBV7-9 and TRBJ2-2): DTGVSQNPRHKITKRGQNVTFRCDPISEHNRLYWYRQTLGQGPEFLTYFQNEAQLEKSRLLSDRFSAERPKGSFSTLEIQRTEQGDSAMYLCASSPWTGPTGELFFGEGSRLTVL.

This clonotype turned up a few times. The chain has TRBV7-9 and TRBJ2-1, with D perhaps being TRBD1 or TRBD2 (5 bases each). In germline, CDR1 is SEHNR, CDR2 FQNEAQ (reference sequence). The V gene lost 11 bases and the J gene lost 2 bases, with 16 bases spanning the gap. The CDR3 has 14 residues. CDR3 loop: CAGGIAVAYNEQFF. The CDR3 DNA is TGTGCCGGGGGAATAGCTGTCGCCTACAATGAGCAGTTCTTC.

The rearrangement uses TRBV12-3 or TRBV12-4 and TRBJ1-4; D possibly corresponds to TRBD1 (5 bases). The CDR3 length is 14 residues. V was pared by 6 bases and J by 2 bases, with 10 bases between. DNA of the CDR3: TGTGCCAGCAGGCAGGGTAATACTAATGAAAAACTGTTTTTT. Translated, it gives CASRQGNTNEKLFF.

The chain links TRBV9 to TRBJ2-3, with D uncertain. V lost 3 bases and J 4 bases, leaving 12 bases between the germline ends. CDR1 and CDR2 from the germline V gene are SGDLS and YYNGEE. There are 14 residues in the CDR3. CDR3 region: CASSATPLADTQYF. The DNA of the CDR3 is TGTGCCAGCAGCGCGACTCCCTTAGCAGATACGCAGTATTTT.

This clonotype was detected only a few times. V is TRBV12-3 or TRBV12-4 and J is TRBJ2-3; tentative D call: TRBD2 (7 bases). CDR3 size: 16 residues. V gave up 1 base and J gave up 1 base, with 12 bases separating them. CDR3 nucleotides: TGTGCCAGCAGTTTAGGCGGGGGCCGCCGCACAGATACGCAGTATTTT. Protein product: CASSLGGGRRTDTQYF.

The rearrangement uses TRBV27 and TRBJ2-3; TRBD2 might be the D (5 bases). V dropped 3 bases and J dropped 2 bases, with 15 bases sitting between them. This CDR3 is built from 16 residues. CDR1 MNHEY and CDR2 SMNVEV come from the germline V gene (reference sequence). CDR3 nucleotides: TGTGCCAGCAGTTTTTTGAGCGGAGAACACACAGATACGCAGTATTTT. It translates to CASSFLSGEHTDTQYF.

The chain carries TRBV5-1 and TRBJ2-5, with 7 bases fitting TRBD2. The CDR3 has 14 residues. V trimming: 0 bases; J trimming: 5 bases; junction bases outside the gene matches: 4. Germline lookup yields CDR1 SGHRS and CDR2 YFSETQ. The CDR3, as DNA: TGCGCCAGCAGCTTGGGAAGCGGGGCGGAGACCCAGTACTTC. Translation gives CASSLGSGAETQYF.

This chain joins TRBV6-2 or TRBV6-3 and TRBJ2-7; 12 positions agree with TRBD2. Germline assignment: CDR1 MNHEY and CDR2 SVGEGT. J was trimmed by 1 base and V by 2 bases; bases with no gene match: 9. This CDR3 has 18 residues. The CDR3 loop reads CASSYPRLAGERSYEQYF. The CDR3 DNA reads TGTGCCAGCAGTTACCCCCGACTAGCGGGAGAGCGTTCCTACGAGCAGTACTTC.

The rearrangement links TRBV2 to TRBJ1-5, with D possibly TRBD1 on 6 matching bases. Germline-derived CDR1 and CDR2 are SNHLY and FYNNEI. This CDR3 contains 14 residues. V lost 7 bases, J lost 0 bases, and 10 bases lay in between. CDR3 sequence (DNA): TGTGCCAGCACGGGGGCCTATAGCAATCAGCCCCAGCATTTT. Encoded protein: CASTGAYSNQPQHF.

The chain is built from TRBV6-2 or TRBV6-3 and TRBJ2-5; D might be TRBD1 or TRBD2, each matching 5 bases. From germline, CDR1 is MNHEY and CDR2 SVGEGT. Trimming took 4 bases from V and 7 from J, leaving 13 bases between them. This CDR3 region has 13 residues. The CDR3 protein is CASSSGPLGTQYF. The DNA for the CDR3 is TGTGCCAGCAGTTCGGGACCTTTGGGGACCCAGTACTTC.

This sequence joins TRBV5-1 and TRBJ1-2, with D perhaps TRBD1 (5 bases). In germline, CDR1 is SGHRS, CDR2 YFSETQ. The CDR3 runs to 15 residues. The V end lost 1 base, the J end lost 4 bases, and 14 bases lay between the germline ends. CDR3 region: CASSLTGRLGYGYTF. The CDR3 region has the DNA TGCGCCAGCAGCTTGACAGGTCGATTAGGCTATGGCTACACCTTC.

This chain links TRBV6-5 with TRBJ1-5, with a possible D match to TRBD1 (5 bases). Germline V gene data show CDR1 as MNHEY and CDR2 as SVGAGI. This CDR3 spans 16 amino acids. V lost 2 bases and J 9 bases, leaving 20 bases between the germline ends. The CDR3 region has the DNA TGTGCCAGCAGTTACCGGCCAGGGTCGTTCCCCGCGCCCCAGCATTTT. It yields the protein CASSYRPGSFPAPQHF.

The CDR3 here is CASSLAGEAYEQYF. CDR3 nucleotides: TGTGCCAGCAGCTTAGCGGGTGAAGCCTACGAGCAGTACTTC. The chain has TRBV7-2 and TRBJ2-7; D is undetermined. Germline loops: CDR1 SGHTA, CDR2 FQGNSA. The CDR3 covers 14 residues. Trimming left V 0 bases short and J 2 bases short, with 8 bases between. The entire variable domain, with the rest obtained from reference TRBV7-2 and TRBJ2-7, is as follows: GAGVSQSPSNKVTEKGKDVELRCDPISGHTALYWYRQSLGQGLEFLIYFQGNSAPDKSGLPSDRFSAERTGGSVSTLTIQRTQQEDSAVYLCASSLAGEAYEQYFGPGTRLTVT.